This T cell receptor (beta chain) was retrieved from a study of technical replicates of blood from several donors. The CDR3 covers 15 residues. Per the germline V gene, CDR1 is LGHNA and CDR2 is YSLEER. The ends were cut back, 1 base at V and 4 bases at J, with 11 bases in the middle. The method was immunoSEQ multiplex PCR; TCRdb's version includes in-frame clones alone and lacks a portion of them. Counted here are roughly 79,000 clones, nearly 96% occurring once; the ten biggest clones make up approximately 0.4%. The chain carries TRBV4-3 and TRBJ1-3; tentative D call: TRBD1 (6 bases). The TCR comes from a human donor in good health. The sequenced sample was T cells isolated from PBMCs. The CDR3 DNA reads as TGCGCCAGCAGCCAAGCCCAGGGGTCAGGAAACACCATATATTTT. Amino acids: CASSQAQGSGNTIYF.